Below, one T cell receptor (beta chain) is given with its context. The sample comes from a study of blood T cell repertoires in COVID-19. Study-wide context: Collection of acute and convalescent COVID-19 samples took place in the United States, Italy and Spain.

V lost 3 bases, J lost 6 bases, and 9 bases stayed unmatched. The CDR3 extends over 15 amino acids. CDR1 is MNHNS and CDR2 is SASEGT in the germline V gene. The method was immunoSEQ multiplex PCR; TCRdb's version includes in-frame clones alone and lacks a portion of them. This repertoire shows under 70,000 clones, roughly 84% found once; its top ten account for roughly 20%. The material sequenced was peripheral blood. The TCR originated in a woman aged 80 or older with active or convalescent COVID-19. The gene calls are TRBV6-1 and TRBJ1-1; TRBD1 matches 8 bases. The CDR3, as DNA: TGTGCCAGCAGTGAGAGAACAGGGGGTAGAGCTGAAGCTTTCTTT. This codes for CASSERTGGRAEAFF.